Presented here are 9 T cell receptor beta chains from one specimen sequenced in a study of T cell changes during pregnancy in multiple sclerosis. TCRdb's copy holds only in-frame clones and misses some; the assay was immunoSEQ multiplex PCR. The top ten hold more than 0.95% of the sample, which has some 80,000 clones, nearly 95% seen once. The source was peripheral blood, collected in the second trimester of pregnancy. These receptors were taken from a female donor with multiple sclerosis, enrolled in a pregnancy study.

The CDR3 DNA reads as TGTGCCAGCAGTTTATACTATTTCGGGACAACCGAATCCTACGAGCAGTACTTC. Amino acids: CASSLYYFGTTESYEQYF. The chain is built from TRBV28 and TRBJ2-7; possibly TRBD1 for D (6 bases). With 1 base removed from V and 1 base from J, the gap between germline ends came to 20 bases. Germline CDR1 reads MDHEN; CDR2 reads SYDVKM. This CDR3 has 18 residues.

The rearrangement links TRBV4-3 to TRBJ1-5, with no clear D. CDR1 and CDR2 (germline): LGHNA, YSLEER. V was cut by 2 bases and J by 4 bases, with 6 bases left in between. The CDR3 runs to 13 residues. CDR3 sequence: CASSQSENQPQHF. CDR3 sequence (DNA): TGCGCCAGCAGCCAAAGTGAGAATCAGCCCCAGCATTTT.

This clone has only one observation. The chain joins TRBV11-2 to TRBJ2-1; D is unclear. Trimming shortened V by 5 bases and J by 7 bases, and 9 bases separated the two germline ends. The CDR3 length is 12 residues. CDR1 is SGHAT, CDR2 FQNNGV, per germline. The CDR3 DNA reads TGTGCCAGCAGCCCGGCTAGAAATGAGCAGTTCTTC. Translating it yields CASSPARNEQFF.

The chain combines TRBV2 with TRBJ2-1; 13 positions match TRBD2. The V gene end was trimmed by 6 bases and the J gene end by 7 bases; junction bases not matched to a gene: 9. Germline CDR1 reads SNHLY; CDR2 reads FYNNEI. This CDR3 is built from 16 residues. The CDR3: CASSRLGLAGENEQFF. For the CDR3, the DNA is TGTGCCAGCAGCCGCCTCGGACTAGCGGGAGAAAATGAGCAGTTCTTC.

The chain links TRBV6-4 to TRBJ2-3; 9 nucleotides agree with TRBD1. The CDR3 has 15 residues. CDR1 is MRHNA, CDR2 SNTAGT, per germline. V was pared by 5 bases and J by 4 bases, with 7 bases of the junction left unmatched. This CDR3 reads CASSPGTGTPDTQYF. CDR3 coding DNA: TGTGCCAGCAGTCCCGGGACAGGGACCCCAGATACGCAGTATTTT.

The genes are TRBV14 and TRBJ1-1; unclear D gene. CDR3 length: 13 amino acids. Per the germline V gene, CDR1 is SGHDN and CDR2 is FVKESK. Trimming stripped 6 bases from V and 0 bases from J, with 8 bases between. This CDR3 is CASSLELNTEAFF. The CDR3 region has the DNA TGTGCCAGCAGTCTAGAACTGAACACTGAAGCTTTCTTT.

This clone was detected only once. The chain uses TRBV7-2 and TRBJ2-5; 9 nucleotides align to TRBD1. V was clipped by 5 bases and J by 5 bases; unmatched bases: 12. Germline CDR1 SGHTA, CDR2 FQGNSA. The CDR3 spans 16 residues. The CDR3 protein is CASSPLDRGGWETQYF. The CDR3 DNA is TGTGCCAGCAGCCCCCTGGACAGGGGTGGATGGGAGACCCAGTACTTC.

This sequence joins TRBV14 and TRBJ1-2; tentatively, D is TRBD1 (5 bases). V lost 1 base and J lost 3, with 9 bases in between. The CDR3 length is 14 residues. CDR1 is SGHDN and CDR2 is FVKESK in the germline V gene. The CDR3 DNA sequence: TGTGCCAGCAGCCAAGCTTTAGGGGACTATGGCTACACCTTC. Translation gives CASSQALGDYGYTF.

CDR3 loop: CASSLRGQGASGNTIYF. The CDR3 nucleotides are TGTGCCAGCAGCTTGAGGGGACAGGGGGCGTCTGGAAACACCATATATTTT. The V gene is TRBV7-2, the J gene TRBJ1-3, with TRBD1 matching over 12 bases. CDR1 is SGHTA, CDR2 FQGNSA, per germline. The V segment lost 3 bases and the J segment 1 base; nucleotides outside the gene matches: 4. CDR3 length: 17 amino acids.